Following are 4 T cell receptor beta chains from one sample sequenced in a study of blood T cell repertoires in COVID-19. Here immunoSEQ multiplex PCR was the method, and the copy in TCRdb shows in-frame clones only, minus some. The sample shows 55,000 to 70,000 clones, around 80% of them seen only once. Specimen: peripheral blood. The receptor set was obtained from a human donor in a cohort sampled during active COVID-19.

The chain couples TRBV28 to TRBJ1-5; D uncertain. The germline gives CDR1 MDHEN, CDR2 SYDVKM. With 3 bases removed from V and 4 bases from J, the gap between germline ends came to 7 bases. The CDR3 spans 13 residues. CDR3 in amino acids: CASSLTTNQPQHF. CDR3 DNA sequence: TGTGCCAGCAGTTTGACAACGAATCAGCCCCAGCATTTT.

Here the CDR3 reads CASSRVGGTGELFF. The DNA for the CDR3 is TGCGCCAGCAGTCGCGTGGGGGGGACCGGGGAGCTGTTTTTT. This sequence joins TRBV4-1 and TRBJ2-2; 7 bases fit TRBD2. The germline gives CDR1 MGHRA, CDR2 YSYEKL. J was trimmed by 5 bases and V by 6 bases; bases with no gene match: 6. This CDR3 is 14 amino acids long.

The V call is TRBV5-8, the J call TRBJ2-5; TRBD2 aligns across 12 bases. Germline V gives CDR1 SGHTS, CDR2 YDEGEE. This CDR3 spans 16 amino acids. V was clipped by 1 base and J by 5 bases; unmatched bases: 6. The CDR3 spells CASSLLSSGGEETQYF. For the CDR3, the DNA is TGTGCCAGCAGCTTGTTGTCTAGCGGGGGGGAGGAGACCCAGTACTTC.

The CDR3: CASSLSAGGSYNEQFF. CDR3 nucleotide sequence: TGTGCCAGCAGTTTATCGGCAGGGGGATCCTACAATGAGCAGTTCTTC. This chain connects TRBV27 to TRBJ2-1; 7 bases match TRBD1. V shed 0 bases and J 1 base; nucleotides not matched to a gene: 3. CDR1 MNHEY and CDR2 SMNVEV come from the germline V gene (reference sequence). The CDR3 runs 16 residues.